The 23 T cell receptor beta chains reported below all come from one sample, sequenced in a study of blood T cell repertoires in COVID-19. Clones were read by immunoSEQ multiplex PCR, and TCRdb kept only the in-frame ones, dropping some. Of 65,000 to 95,000 clones in the sample, 70% to 90% were seen once. The sequenced material came from peripheral blood. Source of these receptors: a man aged 70-80 years with active or convalescent COVID-19.

This clone appeared once. The V and J genes are TRBV1 and TRBJ2-1; the D segment call TRBD2 is taken from the table without a DNA check. TRBV1 is listed as a pseudogene. The CDR3 has 16 residues. CDR3 region: CTSSLGDAGGYNEQFF. CDR3 sequence (DNA): TGCACCAGCAGCCTTGGTGACGCGGGAGGGTACAATGAGCAGTTCTTC.

This chain's CDR3 is CSVNRDRDSGGYTF. CDR3 bases: TGCAGCGTTAACCGGGACAGGGATTCGGGTGGCTACACCTTC. The genes are TRBV29-1 and TRBJ1-2; 9 bases are shared with TRBD1. Germline V gives CDR1 SQVTM, CDR2 ANQGSEA. V lost 5 bases and J lost 7; bases outside the gene matches: 11. CDR3 length: 14 amino acids. Supplemented by reference TRBV29-1 and TRBJ1-2, the full variable domain reads SAVISQKPSRDICQRGTSLTIQCQVDSQVTMMFWYRQQPGQSLTLIATANQGSEATYESGFVIDKFPISRPNLTFSTLTVSNMSPEDSSIYLCSVNRDRDSGGYTFGSGTRLTVV.

The V and J genes are TRBV6-6 and TRBJ1-5, with D unresolved. The germline V gene has CDR1 MNHNY and CDR2 SVGAGI (reference sequence). Trimming took off 6 bases at V and 0 bases at J, with 12 bases between the two ends. CDR3 length: 15 residues. The CDR3 nucleotides are TGTGCCAGCAGACGAGGGCGGGATAGCAATCAGCCCCAGCATTTT. Protein: CASRRGRDSNQPQHF.

The chain employs TRBV18 and TRBJ1-1; D unresolved. Germline-derived CDR1 and CDR2 are KGHSH and LQKENI. With 0 bases removed from V and 0 bases from J, the gap between germline ends came to 14 bases. This CDR3 is 17 amino acids long. CDR3 protein: CASSPPGQLSMNTEAFF. The CDR3 DNA is TGTGCCAGCTCACCACCGGGCCAGTTATCCATGAACACTGAAGCTTTCTTT.

This clone has a single count. An end of the junction differs from the germline gene, which may be a read error. The rearrangement uses TRBV6-5 and TRBJ2-2; 9 positions agree with TRBD1. CDR1 MNHEY and CDR2 SVGAGI come from the germline V gene. The CDR3 runs to 15 residues. CDR3 coding DNA: TGTGCCAGCAATTACAGGGGGCGGAACACCGGGGAGCTGTTTTTT. It yields the protein CASNYRGRNTGELFF.

This chain uses TRBV20-1 with TRBJ2-1, with D tentatively TRBD2 (5 bases). Germline CDR1 and CDR2: DFQATT and SNEGSKA (reference sequence). The CDR3 is 17 amino acids. V gave up 3 bases and J gave up 7 bases, with 25 bases separating them. Here the CDR3 DNA reads TGCAGTGCTAGTTTGGGCGGTGAAAGCGGAACCCTGAATGAGCAGTTCTTC. This codes for CSASLGGESGTLNEQFF.

The genes are TRBV6-5 and TRBJ2-3; the match to TRBD1 covers 9 bases. Germline V gene data show CDR1 as MNHEY and CDR2 as SVGAGI. Trimming removed 6 bases from V and 6 bases from J; junction bases left unmatched: 10. The CDR3 spans 15 residues. The CDR3 nucleotides are TGTGCCAGCAGGTTGGAGGGACAGGGATTTGATACGCAGTATTTT. Encoded protein: CASRLEGQGFDTQYF.

The chain carries TRBV2 and TRBJ1-1, with 9 nucleotides matching TRBD1. The germline V gene has CDR1 SNHLY and CDR2 FYNNEI. With 5 bases clipped from V and 1 base from J, the junction kept 2 bases outside the gene matches. This CDR3 spans 14 amino acids. The CDR3 sequence: CASSTQGANTEAFF. The CDR3 DNA is TGTGCCAGCAGTACACAGGGGGCGAACACTGAAGCTTTCTTT.

The rearrangement links TRBV19 to TRBJ2-6; the D gene is possibly TRBD2 (5 bases). Germline-derived CDR1 and CDR2 are LNHDA and SQIVND (reference sequence). V lost 5 bases to trimming and J lost 0 bases, with 14 bases between them. CDR3 length: 17 residues. Here the CDR3 reads CASSPRTSNSGANVLTF. In DNA, the CDR3 is TGTGCCAGTAGTCCCCGGACTTCCAACTCTGGGGCCAACGTCCTGACTTTC.

This chain links TRBV6-1 with TRBJ2-2; D is possibly TRBD1 (5 bases). From germline, CDR1 is MNHNS and CDR2 SASEGT. The length of the CDR3 is 17 residues. V was pared by 3 bases and J by 4 bases, with 18 bases between. Here the CDR3 reads CASSEARFWGSTGELFF. In DNA, the CDR3 is TGTGCCAGCAGTGAGGCCCGATTTTGGGGCAGCACCGGGGAGCTGTTTTTT.

The chain couples TRBV28 to TRBJ1-1; TRBD1 matches 10 bases. In germline, CDR1 is MDHEN, CDR2 SYDVKM. With V trimmed by 6 bases and J by 1 base, 5 bases remained unmatched. The length of the CDR3 is 15 residues. In DNA, the CDR3 is TGTGCCAGCAGCCTCCGGACAGGGGGGAACACTGAAGCTTTCTTT. Protein product: CASSLRTGGNTEAFF.

CDR3 sequence (DNA): TGCAGCGTTTTGGGACAGGGGGGCTACGAGCAGTACTTC. Translation gives CSVLGQGGYEQYF. V and J are TRBV29-1 and TRBJ2-7; 11 bases fit TRBD1. CDR3 size: 13 residues. Per germline, CDR1 SQVTM and CDR2 ANQGSEA. Germline trimming cut 5 bases from V and 3 bases from J; bases unmatched to any gene: 3.

This chain connects TRBV29-1 to TRBJ1-4, with TRBD1 matching 10 bases. Germline V lookup: CDR1 SQVTM, CDR2 ANQGSEA. V lost 4 bases, J lost 2 bases, and 4 bases stayed unmatched. This CDR3 is 15 amino acids long. Here the CDR3 DNA reads TGCAGCGTTGGAGGACAGGGGGGGACTAATGAAAAACTGTTTTTT. It encodes CSVGGQGGTNEKLFF.

The chain employs TRBV2 and TRBJ1-2; TRBD1 aligns across 12 bases. There are 14 residues in the CDR3. Germline V gives CDR1 SNHLY, CDR2 FYNNEI. The trim removed 6 bases at V and 8 bases at J, leaving 7 bases unmatched. The CDR3 region has the DNA TGTGCCAGCAGAGCTCCGGGACAGGGGGCCGGCTACACCTTC. Protein product: CASRAPGQGAGYTF.

The chain employs TRBV3-1 (or the pseudogene TRBV3-2) and TRBJ2-3; possibly TRBD1 for D (6 bases). Germline V CDR1 and CDR2: LGHDT, YNNKEL (reference sequence). The CDR3 is 15 amino acids. Trimming removed 4 bases from V and 4 bases from J, with 15 bases in between. The CDR3 nucleotides read TGTGCCAGCAGCCCATCCTGGGGGCGCGCAGATACGCAGTATTTT. It specifies CASSPSWGRADTQYF.

This clone appeared a single time. The genes are TRBV3-1 (or the pseudogene TRBV3-2) and TRBJ1-2; the D gene is possibly TRBD1 (6 bases). There are 17 residues in the CDR3. The V gene's germline CDR1 is LGHDT and CDR2 YNNKEL (reference sequence). The V end lost 2 bases, the J end lost 3 bases, and 19 bases lay between the germline ends. The chain's CDR3 is CASSQTRGSQAYYGYTF. CDR3 sequence (DNA): TGTGCCAGCAGCCAAACTAGGGGGTCACAGGCGTACTATGGCTACACCTTC.

The chain joins TRBV2 to TRBJ2-6; D remains ambiguous. The CDR3 runs to 15 residues. Germline V lookup: CDR1 SNHLY, CDR2 FYNNEI. V was pared by 3 bases and J by 0 bases, with 6 bases between. CDR3 nucleotide sequence: TGTGCCAGCAGTGATTGGGCCTCTGGGGCCAACGTCCTGACTTTC. Translating gives CASSDWASGANVLTF.

CDR3 sequence (DNA): TGTGCCAGCAGCCCGGACACTGGTGGAGGCTACACCTTC. Its translation: CASSPDTGGGYTF. The chain is built from TRBV12-3 or TRBV12-4 and TRBJ1-2; D possibly corresponds to TRBD1 (5 bases). V was trimmed by 6 bases and J by 8 bases, leaving 16 bases between them. The CDR3 covers 13 residues.

This chain uses TRBV10-2 with TRBJ1-2, with 7 bases that match TRBD1. Trimming took 6 bases from V and 4 from J; bases not matched to a gene: 5. The CDR3 totals 13 residues. The V gene's germline CDR1 is WSHSY and CDR2 SAAADI. The chain's CDR3 is CASRGGAGYGYTF. The CDR3, as DNA: TGCGCCAGCAGAGGGGGCGCGGGCTATGGCTACACCTTC.

In its sample, this clone was seen once. V is TRBV4-1 and J is TRBJ2-5; 7 nucleotides align to TRBD2. Germline CDR1 is MGHRA and CDR2 is YSYEKL. V dropped 4 bases and J dropped 5; count of bases not matched to a gene: 13. The CDR3 is made up of 16 amino acids. This CDR3 reads CASSLPGREVGETQYF. Here the CDR3 DNA reads TGCGCCAGCAGCCTTCCGGGTCGGGAGGTGGGGGAGACCCAGTACTTC.

V and J are TRBV11-2 and TRBJ2-7; maybe TRBD2 (6 bases). This CDR3 has 17 residues. Germline loops: CDR1 SGHAT, CDR2 FQNNGV. Between the trimmed V and J ends, which lost 1 base and 2 bases, there was a span of 18 bases. CDR3 coding DNA: TGTGCCAGCAGCTTAGGCGGCGGGGACGTACTCCCCTACGAGCAGTACTTC. Protein product: CASSLGGGDVLPYEQYF.

The chain is built from TRBV27 and TRBJ1-2; TRBD1 matches 11 bases. The V gene end was trimmed by 2 bases and the J gene end by 4 bases; junction bases not matched to a gene: 3. Germline V lookup: CDR1 MNHEY, CDR2 SMNVEV (reference sequence). The CDR3 contains 15 residues. CDR3 in DNA: TGTGCCAGCAGTTTAGTCGGGACAGGGGGCTATGGCTACACCTTC. Amino acids: CASSLVGTGGYGYTF.

The V gene is TRBV4-2, the J gene TRBJ1-1, with TRBD1 as a possible D gene (5 bases). Trimming removed 4 bases from V and 7 bases from J, with 16 bases in between. Germline loops: CDR1 LGHNA, CDR2 YNFKEQ. This CDR3 is built from 14 residues. The CDR3 region is CASSPGGAGYEAFF. DNA of the CDR3: TGTGCCAGCAGCCCAGGAGGGGCAGGGTATGAAGCTTTCTTT.